One and the same sample provided the 18 T cell receptor beta chains below, sequenced in a study of T cell repertoires in cytomegalovirus infection. Their antigens remain unidentified. TCRdb re-analysed the reads in MiXCR, keeping a single row per CDR3 protein. The sample carries fewer than 1,000,000 distinct CDR3 sequences, around 30% recorded once. This sample comprised cultured CD8+ T cells from PBMCs, obtained from culture after CMV antigen stimulation. The source is a human donor in good health (CMV status not recorded). Some clones in this sample may be carry-over from other donors' samples.

This chain links TRBV4-2 with TRBJ2-7; 9 positions match TRBD1. This CDR3 comprises 16 residues. V lost 0 bases, J lost 1 base, and 4 bases stayed unmatched. From germline, CDR1 is LGHNA and CDR2 YNFKEQ. The CDR3 reads CASSQEQGAPSYEQYF. The DNA for the CDR3 is TGTGCCAGCAGCCAAGAACAGGGGGCTCCTTCCTACGAGCAGTACTTC.

V gene TRBV7-6 combines with J gene TRBJ1-1, with D possibly being TRBD1 (5 bases). CDR3 length: 15 amino acids. V lost 5 bases and J lost 1, with 14 bases in between. Per the germline V gene, CDR1 is SGHVS and CDR2 is FNYEAQ. The CDR3 is CASSPIGAGNTEAFF. CDR3 nucleotide sequence: TGTGCCAGCAGCCCGATCGGGGCTGGGAACACTGAAGCTTTCTTT.

In its sample, this clonotype was seen a few times. The chain joins TRBV27 to TRBJ1-2; D not certain. The CDR3 loop spans 16 amino acids. Trimming took off 4 bases at V and 3 bases at J, with 18 bases between the two ends. Per germline, CDR1 MNHEY and CDR2 SMNVEV (reference sequence). The CDR3: CASSYDQSLAYYGYTF. The CDR3 coding sequence is TGTGCCAGCAGTTATGACCAATCCCTGGCTTACTATGGCTACACCTTC.

This sequence joins TRBV28 and TRBJ2-5, with 7 bases lining up with TRBD2. The germline gives CDR1 MDHEN, CDR2 SYDVKM. V was pared by 5 bases and J by 5 bases, with 11 bases of the junction left unmatched. There are 15 residues in the CDR3. Here the CDR3 DNA reads TGTGCCAGCAGTCCCCCGGGGGGTCCTTCGGAGACCCAGTACTTC. This gives the protein CASSPPGGPSETQYF.

This clonotype was seen a few times. This sequence joins TRBV12-3 or TRBV12-4 and TRBJ1-1; D is uncertain. The germline V and J ends were trimmed by 3 bases and 3 bases, with 11 bases remaining between them. This CDR3 is 14 amino acids long. CDR3 nucleotides: TGTGCCAGCAGTTTTCCGGGATCCCACACTGAAGCTTTCTTT. Its translation: CASSFPGSHTEAFF.

This clonotype has a handful of counts. The chain combines TRBV18 with TRBJ2-7, with D possibly being TRBD1 (6 bases). The CDR3 has 15 amino acids. Germline V lookup: CDR1 KGHSH, CDR2 LQKENI. The V and J ends lost 3 bases and 3 bases respectively, with 15 bases between them. CDR3 amino acids: CASSPKRGKDYEQYF. CDR3 nucleotides: TGTGCCAGCTCACCGAAGAGGGGGAAGGACTACGAGCAGTACTTC.

On this clonotype: A junction end diverges from the germline sequence, so it may reflect a read error. The V gene is TRBV28, the J gene TRBJ2-3; TRBD1 aligns across 8 bases. The CDR3 has 15 amino acids. Per the germline V gene, CDR1 is MDHEN and CDR2 is SYDVKM. This chain's CDR3 is CANSSGGPLTDTQYF. The CDR3 DNA sequence: TGTGCCAACAGTTCAGGGGGCCCCCTCACAGATACGCAGTATTTT.

This clonotype showed up many times. V usage is TRBV6-1 and J usage is TRBJ1-5; TRBD1 aligns across 10 bases. Germline lookup yields CDR1 MNHNS and CDR2 SASEGT. The CDR3 runs 18 residues. The J segment lost 2 bases and the V segment lost 0 bases, leaving 7 bases of the junction unmatched. DNA of the CDR3: TGTGCCAGCAGTGAAGCCCGGACAGGGGGTTATCGCAATCAGCCCCAGCATTTT. It translates to CASSEARTGGYRNQPQHF.

Note on this clonotype: The conserved phenylalanine or tryptophan is not found at the CDR3 terminus, so this likely reflects a read error. The rearrangement uses TRBV4-3 and TRBJ2-1; D is unresolved. V was shortened by 2 bases and J by 2 bases, with 13 bases between the two germline ends. The CDR3 length is 16 residues. The germline gives CDR1 LGHNA, CDR2 YSLEER. The CDR3 coding sequence is TGCGCCAGCAGCCAATACGGATACTCTCCCTACAATGAGCAGTTCCTC. This translates into CASSQYGYSPYNEQFL.

The V call is TRBV20-1, the J call TRBJ2-3; TRBD2 matches 14 bases. The germline V gene has CDR1 DFQATT and CDR2 SNEGSKA (reference sequence). Unmatched junction bases numbered 13, after V lost 6 bases and J lost 2 bases. The CDR3 extends over 18 amino acids. The CDR3 loop reads CSASGLAGAKWDTDTQYF. The CDR3 nucleotides are TGCAGTGCCTCGGGACTAGCGGGGGCCAAATGGGACACAGATACGCAGTATTTT.

In its sample, this clonotype was seen a few times. This chain uses TRBV11-1 with TRBJ2-3; 7 bases align to TRBD1. The CDR3 has 18 amino acids. Germline V gene data show CDR1 as SGHAT and CDR2 as FQDESV (reference sequence). V was pared by 0 bases and J by 0 bases, with 9 bases of the junction left unmatched. CDR3 nucleotide sequence: TGTGCCAGCAGCTTAGCGCCGGGACAGTCCCCTAGCACAGATACGCAGTATTTT. It encodes CASSLAPGQSPSTDTQYF.

Comment on this clonotype: This may arise from a read error, as a much more abundant clone is one base away. The chain employs TRBV7-2 and TRBJ1-1; 9 nucleotides line up with TRBD1. Germline V gives CDR1 SGHTA, CDR2 FQGNSA. This CDR3 is 13 amino acids long. DNA of the CDR3: TGTGCCTGCAGCCCAGGGACAGGGAGGGGGATTTTCTTT. Residues: CACSPGTGRGIFF.

This clonotype has ten or more counts. This chain links TRBV7-9 with TRBJ2-1; possible D gene TRBD2, 5 bases. The germline V and J ends were trimmed by 3 bases and 6 bases, with 6 bases remaining between them. This CDR3 is 12 amino acids long. Germline V gene data show CDR1 as SEHNR and CDR2 as FQNEAQ (reference sequence). The CDR3 DNA reads as TGTGCCAGCAGCTTTAGCGCCAATGAGCAGTTCTTC. Residues: CASSFSANEQFF.

A few counts support this clonotype. The chain uses TRBV2 and TRBJ2-7, with 7 nucleotides matching TRBD1. With 4 bases clipped from V and 4 bases from J, the junction kept 7 bases outside the gene matches. Germline V gene data show CDR1 as SNHLY and CDR2 as FYNNEI. The CDR3 covers 14 residues. CDR3 in amino acids: CASSGDSQVYEQYV. In DNA, the CDR3 is TGTGCCAGCAGTGGGGACAGCCAAGTTTACGAGCAGTACGTC.

V usage is TRBV5-1 and J usage is TRBJ2-3; D not resolved. CDR1 SGHRS and CDR2 YFSETQ come from the germline V gene. The CDR3 is made up of 15 amino acids. V was trimmed by 3 bases and J by 0 bases, leaving 11 bases between them. The CDR3 is CASSSYTDSTDTQYF. CDR3 bases: TGCGCCAGCAGCTCCTACACAGACAGCACAGATACGCAGTATTTT.

The V gene is TRBV23-1, the J gene TRBJ2-1; D is possibly TRBD2 (6 bases). TRBV23-1 is reported as an ORF; its role is uncertain. There are 17 residues in the CDR3. V lost 2 bases to trimming and J lost 0 bases, with 14 bases between them. CDR3 DNA sequence: TGCGCCAGCAGTCAAACAATACGGGACTTCTCCTACAATGAGCAGTTCTTC. Encoded protein: CASSQTIRDFSYNEQFF.

This clonotype was counted at least ten times. The chain joins TRBV29-1 to TRBJ1-1, with unresolved D. Trimming removed 4 bases from V and 1 base from J, with 7 bases in between. Germline-derived CDR1 and CDR2 are SQVTM and ANQGSEA. This CDR3 comprises 12 residues. CDR3 nucleotide sequence: TGCAGCGTTGCCCCCCCGAACACTGAAGCTTTCTTT. Its translation: CSVAPPNTEAFF.

This clonotype was observed a handful of times. The chain employs TRBV11-2 and TRBJ2-1; TRBD2 agrees at 11 bases. This CDR3 region has 15 residues. Germline lookup yields CDR1 SGHAT and CDR2 FQNNGV. The ends lost 5 bases at V and 10 bases at J; junction bases unmatched: 10. The CDR3 loop reads CASSPWTSGFWEQFF. The CDR3 DNA follows: TGTGCCAGCAGCCCTTGGACTAGCGGGTTCTGGGAGCAGTTCTTC.